Listed here are 21 T cell receptor beta chains from one sample, sequenced in a study of blood T cell repertoires in COVID-19. Assay used: immunoSEQ multiplex PCR; TCRdb lists only in-frame clones, some missing. The sample lists approximately 220,000 clones; roughly nine tenths were seen once. Material for sequencing was peripheral blood. These receptors all come from a man in his forties or fifties with acute or convalescent COVID-19.

The CDR3 nucleotides read TGTGCCTGGAGTACTCCCATCCGGGGAAAGGAAAAACTGTTTTTT. This sequence encodes CAWSTPIRGKEKLFF. The genes are TRBV30 and TRBJ1-4; D uncertain. Germline-derived CDR1 and CDR2 are GTSNPN and SVGIG (reference sequence). V shed 2 bases and J shed 8 bases, with 18 bases lying between them. There are 15 residues in the CDR3.

This chain connects TRBV28 to TRBJ2-7; 8 bases map to TRBD1. Trimming cost V 7 bases and J 1 base; bases outside gene matches: 9. From germline, CDR1 is MDHEN and CDR2 SYDVKM. This CDR3 spans 15 amino acids. CDR3 sequence reads: CASTATGQGSYEQYF. DNA of the CDR3: TGTGCCAGCACCGCCACCGGACAGGGTTCCTACGAGCAGTACTTC.

In this sample, this clone turned up once. The rearrangement joins TRBV5-1 to TRBJ1-1; TRBD1 agrees at 10 bases. V was pared by 7 bases and J by 6 bases, with 9 bases of the junction left unmatched. The germline gives CDR1 SGHRS, CDR2 YFSETQ. The CDR3 covers 14 residues. Written as DNA, the CDR3 is TGCGCCAGCCGGGCCGGGACAGGGGCTGCTGAAGCTTTCTTT. Translation gives CASRAGTGAAEAFF.

This clone was seen a handful of times. The chain employs TRBV27 and TRBJ1-5, with a weak D call TRBD1 (6 bases). Germline-derived CDR1 and CDR2 are MNHEY and SMNVEV (reference sequence). Trimming pared 3 bases from V and 7 bases from J, leaving 16 bases between. The CDR3 is 15 residues long. CDR3 nucleotides: TGTGCCAGCAGTTTTTCCGGGGGGCATCAACAGCCCCAGCATTTT. This encodes CASSFSGGHQQPQHF.

The chain couples TRBV28 to TRBJ1-6; possibly TRBD1 for D (6 bases). The V gene lost 5 bases and the J gene lost 6 bases, with 17 bases spanning the gap. CDR1 and CDR2 from the germline V gene are MDHEN and SYDVKM. The CDR3 consists of 16 residues. The CDR3 region has the DNA TGTGCCAGCAGTAAACAGGGCCGGGGCCTTAATTCACCCCTCCACTTT. Its translation: CASSKQGRGLNSPLHF.

The chain joins TRBV28 to TRBJ2-1, with 14 nucleotides matching TRBD2. The CDR3 runs to 16 residues. Germline CDR1 and CDR2: MDHEN and SYDVKM. Trimming took 6 bases from V and 8 from J; bases not matched to a gene: 9. CDR3 protein: CASSSGTSGRIYEQFF. As DNA, the CDR3 is TGTGCCAGCAGCTCCGGGACTAGCGGGAGAATCTATGAGCAGTTCTTC.

The chain recombines TRBV5-1 with TRBJ1-2, with a weak D call TRBD1 (5 bases). Trimming pared 4 bases from V and 8 bases from J, leaving 27 bases between. The CDR3 runs 17 residues. Looked up from germline, CDR1 is SGHRS and CDR2 is YFSETQ. The CDR3 loop is CASSPAQQSDITSGYTF. CDR3 sequence (DNA): TGCGCCAGCAGCCCAGCCCAACAATCGGACATCACGTCAGGCTACACCTTC.

To note about this clone: Other DNA sequences in this specimen translate into the identical CDR3. This rearrangement joins TRBV5-1 to TRBJ1-4, with 7 bases aligning to TRBD1. Germline loops: CDR1 SGHRS, CDR2 YFSETQ. CDR3 length: 14 amino acids. V lost 0 bases, J lost 8 bases, and 4 bases stayed unmatched. DNA of the CDR3: TGCGCCAGCAGCTTGGGTCAGGGGGGCGAAAAACTGTTTTTT. Its translation: CASSLGQGGEKLFF.

The chain carries TRBV6-5 and TRBJ1-3; 8 bases fit TRBD1. V lost 7 bases and J lost 4; bases outside the gene matches: 6. There are 14 residues in the CDR3. CDR1 is MNHEY and CDR2 is SVGAGI in the germline V gene. CDR3 sequence reads: CASNDRGNGNTIYF. The CDR3 DNA follows: TGTGCCAGCAACGACAGGGGTAACGGAAACACCATATATTTT.

The chain carries TRBV9 and TRBJ2-7; D may be TRBD1 (5 bases). The V gene lost 0 bases and the J gene lost 7 bases, with 11 bases spanning the gap. Germline V CDR1 and CDR2: SGDLS, YYNGEE. The CDR3 extends over 13 amino acids. The CDR3 DNA sequence: TGTGCCAGCAGCGTAGTGACAGATTCTGAGCAGTACTTC. Protein product: CASSVVTDSEQYF.

The chain uses TRBV21-1 and TRBJ2-3; the table's TRBD2 call for D was not verified on the DNA. TRBV21-1 is tagged as a pseudogene. The CDR3 has 13 residues. The CDR3: CASSKRGWDTQYF. Written as DNA, the CDR3 is TGTGCCAGCAGCAAACGGGGATGGGATACGCAGTATTTT.

A single count supports this clone. The chain carries TRBV6-5 and TRBJ1-1; the D gene is possibly TRBD1 (6 bases). CDR3 size: 14 residues. Trimming pared 6 bases from V and 2 bases from J, leaving 13 bases between. Germline CDR1 reads MNHEY; CDR2 reads SVGAGI. In DNA, the CDR3 is TGTGCCAGCAGCCGGACAGTAAGTAACACTGAAGCTTTCTTT. Translation: CASSRTVSNTEAFF.

The V gene is TRBV7-2, the J gene TRBJ2-2; no clear D. Germline values: CDR1 SGHTA, CDR2 FQGNSA. The CDR3 contains 14 residues. Trimming took off 1 base at V and 1 base at J, with 4 bases between the two ends. CDR3 in amino acids: CASSLDLNTGELFF. The CDR3 nucleotides are TGTGCCAGCAGCTTAGATCTGAACACCGGGGAGCTGTTTTTT. The whole variable domain, filled in from reference TRBV7-2 and TRBJ2-2, reads GAGVSQSPSNKVTEKGKDVELRCDPISGHTALYWYRQSLGQGLEFLIYFQGNSAPDKSGLPSDRFSAERTGGSVSTLTIQRTQQEDSAVYLCASSLDLNTGELFFGEGSRLTVL.

This clone has a single count. The chain has TRBV9 and TRBJ2-7; 8 positions agree with TRBD2. The junction had 9 bases not matched to a gene; V was cut back by 3 bases and J by 1 base. The V gene's germline CDR1 is SGDLS and CDR2 YYNGEE. There are 16 residues in the CDR3. The DNA for the CDR3 is TGTGCCAGCAGCGCCCGGTCGGGAGGGGCGTCCTACGAGCAGTACTTC. It yields the protein CASSARSGGASYEQYF.

The gene calls are TRBV4-1 and TRBJ2-2; 7 bases match TRBD1. The trim removed 6 bases at V and 0 bases at J, leaving 4 bases unmatched. This CDR3 contains 15 residues. Germline-derived CDR1 and CDR2 are MGHRA and YSYEKL. DNA of the CDR3: TGCGCCAGCAGACCACAGGGGTCGAACACCGGGGAGCTGTTTTTT. It codes for CASRPQGSNTGELFF.

V is TRBV6-5 and J is TRBJ2-7, with 7 bases matching TRBD2. CDR1 is MNHEY, CDR2 SVGAGI, per germline. Trimming at V came to 6 bases and at J to 2 bases, leaving 10 bases not matched to a gene. The CDR3 covers 15 residues. The CDR3 region is CASSPRGTITYEQYF. CDR3 coding DNA: TGTGCCAGCAGCCCCCGCGGGACTATTACCTACGAGCAGTACTTC.

V and J are TRBV20-1 and TRBJ2-7, with 7 bases aligning to TRBD2. Germline V lookup: CDR1 DFQATT, CDR2 SNEGSKA (reference sequence). This CDR3 comprises 11 residues. J lost 3 bases, V lost 8 bases, and 4 bases had no gene match. CDR3 in amino acids: CSMGGGYEQYF. The CDR3 coding sequence is TGCAGTATGGGGGGGGGCTACGAGCAGTACTTC.

The chain couples TRBV13 to TRBJ2-7; 7 positions match TRBD2. This CDR3 region has 15 residues. Germline V gives CDR1 PRHDT, CDR2 FYEKMQ (reference sequence). V trimming: 3 bases; J trimming: 0 bases; junction bases outside the gene matches: 5. CDR3 sequence reads: CASSFRGLFSYEQYF. In DNA form, the CDR3 reads TGTGCCAGCAGCTTTCGGGGACTATTCTCCTACGAGCAGTACTTC.

The chain recombines TRBV5-1 with TRBJ2-1; possible D gene TRBD2, 5 bases. The germline V gene has CDR1 SGHRS and CDR2 YFSETQ. This CDR3 has 16 residues. V was cut by 0 bases and J by 5 bases, with 15 bases left in between. The CDR3 region is CASSLGRGQLNNEQFF. The CDR3 DNA follows: TGCGCCAGCAGCTTGGGCCGCGGGCAGCTCAACAATGAGCAGTTCTTC.

This rearrangement joins TRBV4-3 to TRBJ2-7; D is unresolved. Between the trimmed V and J ends, which lost 5 bases and 0 bases, there was a span of 14 bases. This CDR3 region has 15 residues. Germline V gene sequence: CDR1 LGHNA, CDR2 YSLEER. DNA of the CDR3: TGCGCCAGCAGCGAGTGGCAGGTTGACTCCTACGAGCAGTACTTC. Translating gives CASSEWQVDSYEQYF.

The CDR3 coding sequence is TGCGCCAGCAGCCTGGGACAGGGCAGTTTCTACGAGCAGTACTTC. Encoded protein: CASSLGQGSFYEQYF. The chain recombines TRBV4-1 with TRBJ2-7; 9 positions agree with TRBD1. The germline gives CDR1 MGHRA, CDR2 YSYEKL. V trimming: 4 bases; J trimming: 3 bases; junction bases outside the gene matches: 7. The length of the CDR3 is 15 residues.